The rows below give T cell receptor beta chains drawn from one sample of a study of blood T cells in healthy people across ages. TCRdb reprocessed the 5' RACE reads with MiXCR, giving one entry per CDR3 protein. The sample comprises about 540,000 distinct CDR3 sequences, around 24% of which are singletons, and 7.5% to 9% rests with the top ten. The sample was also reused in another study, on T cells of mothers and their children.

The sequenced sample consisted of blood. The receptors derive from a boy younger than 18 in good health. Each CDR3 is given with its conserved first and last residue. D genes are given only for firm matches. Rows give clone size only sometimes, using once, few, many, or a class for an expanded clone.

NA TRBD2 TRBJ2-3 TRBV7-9 TGTGCCAGCAGCCCGCCCTCAACAGACCGGGACTACTACACAGATACGCAGTATTTT CASSPPSTDRDYYTDTQYF
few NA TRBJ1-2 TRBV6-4 TGTGCCAGCACCGAGGGACACAACTATGGCTACACCTTC CASTEGHNYGYTF
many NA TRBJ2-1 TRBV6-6 TGTGCCAGCAGTTACTCCGGCAATGAGCAGTTCTTC CASSYSGNEQFF
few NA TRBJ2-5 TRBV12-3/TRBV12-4 TGTGCCAGCAGTTTCCCTCCGAAAGAGACCCAGTACTTC CASSFPPKETQYF
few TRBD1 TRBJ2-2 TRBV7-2 TGTGCCAGCAGCCAGGGACAGGGCGCGCGGAACACCGGGGAGCTGTTTTTT CASSQGQGARNTGELFF
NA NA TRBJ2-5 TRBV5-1 TGCGCCAGCAGCTTGGCCCATCTAATTCCGGGTCCGGGCCAAGAGACCCAGTACTTC CASSLAHLIPGPGQETQYF
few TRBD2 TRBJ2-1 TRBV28 TGTGCCAGCAGTTTACTAGCGGCCACCTACAATGAGCAGTTCTTC CASSLLAATYNEQFF
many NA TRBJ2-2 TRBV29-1 TGCAGCGCGGACAGTAACACCGGGGAGCTGTTTTTT CSADSNTGELFF
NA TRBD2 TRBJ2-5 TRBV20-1 TGCACCGGTCGGGGGAGGGAAGAGACCCAGTACTTC CTGRGREETQYF
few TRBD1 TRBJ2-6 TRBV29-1 TGCAGCGCAACCGGGACAGGCGACTCTGGGGCCAACGTCCTGACTTTC CSATGTGDSGANVLTF
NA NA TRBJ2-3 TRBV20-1 TGCAGTGCTAGATGGGAGTCGGGCAATCAGCCCCAGTATTTT CSARWESGNQPQYF